The source of this TCR beta chain is a study of blood T cell repertoires in COVID-19. Study overall: Samples taken during acute and convalescent COVID-19 were collected in the United States, Italy and Spain. The analysed material was cDNA or gDNA that came from T cells, B-cell-depleted T cells, or PBMCs.

Original processing notes: Counts of nucleated cells, estimated from reference gene primer amplification, were obtained. Libraries were prepared by immunoSEQ multiplex PCR; TCRdb keeps only in-frame clonotypes and omits some of them. V and J calls and clone size are given by that table; D and trimming were obtained from the DNA. Here the sample spans fewer than 300,000 clones, roughly 80% being singletons. Material: peripheral blood. This sequence originates from a woman aged 45-65 years who had recovered from COVID-19.

The CDR3 DNA follows: TGCGCCAGCAGGCCGTTTCCGGGACAGGGTTTCTCACCCCTCCACTTT. This gives the protein CASRPFPGQGFSPLHF. The chain carries TRBV5-1 and TRBJ1-6; TRBD1 matches at 9 bases. Trimming at V came to 5 bases and at J to 10 bases, leaving 13 bases not matched to a gene. Germline V lookup: CDR1 SGHRS, CDR2 YFSETQ. The CDR3 has 16 amino acids.